A single sample gave rise to the 6 T cell receptor beta chains below, sequenced in a study of type 1 regulatory T cells. Their antigen targets remain unknown. Using its own MiXCR run on the reads, TCRdb lists one record per CDR3 protein. The sample has tens of thousands of distinct CDR3 sequences, 72% seen once. The specimen sequenced was cultured T cells, either the whole culture or a sorted T cell fraction (not recorded which). Indicated subset: Tr1-enriched cell product generated in vitro against host alloantigens. The receptors were gathered from a human donor in good health.

This chain uses TRBV27 with TRBJ2-3; 8 bases align to TRBD2. Germline lookup yields CDR1 MNHEY and CDR2 SMNVEV (reference sequence). The CDR3 runs to 14 residues. Trimming at V came to 5 bases and at J to 3 bases, leaving 4 bases not matched to a gene. CDR3 nucleotides: TGTGCCAGCAGTGTAGAGCGGGAGACAGATACGCAGTATTTT. As protein: CASSVERETDTQYF.

The chain employs TRBV6-1 and TRBJ1-2; D possibly corresponds to TRBD1 (6 bases). The V gene lost 6 bases and the J gene lost 2 bases, with 10 bases spanning the gap. This CDR3 has 13 residues. CDR1 and CDR2 from the germline V gene are MNHNS and SASEGT. The CDR3 DNA reads as TGTGCCAGCAGCGAACAGGGCAACTATGGCTACACCTTC. This sequence encodes CASSEQGNYGYTF.

The CDR3 spells CASSDSTAREGVRALHF. CDR3 sequence (DNA): TGCGCCAGCAGTGACTCGACAGCGCGCGAGGGGGTAAGGGCCCTCCACTTT. The rearrangement links TRBV10-2 to TRBJ1-6, with D possibly matching TRBD1 (6 bases). Deletions cut 3 bases from V and 14 bases from J, with 26 bases between. Germline lookup yields CDR1 WSHSY and CDR2 SAAADI. This CDR3 has 17 residues.

This CDR3 is CSARLAGSLAKNIQYF. As DNA, the CDR3 is TGCAGTGCTAGGCTAGCGGGGTCACTAGCCAAAAACATTCAGTACTTC. The chain combines TRBV20-1 with TRBJ2-4, with 9 nucleotides matching TRBD2. This CDR3 has 16 amino acids. Germline-derived CDR1 and CDR2 are DFQATT and SNEGSKA (reference sequence). After removal of 3 bases from V and 0 bases from J, the junction contained 6 bases not matched to a gene.

This chain connects TRBV6-1 to TRBJ1-4, with 8 bases aligning to TRBD1. The J segment lost 7 bases and the V segment lost 4 bases, leaving 8 bases of the junction unmatched. CDR1 MNHNS and CDR2 SASEGT come from the germline V gene. The CDR3 is 15 amino acids. The CDR3 spells CASSVSRGLAEKLFF. The CDR3 DNA is TGTGCCAGCAGTGTCTCCAGGGGGCTGGCTGAAAAACTGTTTTTT.

The chain joins TRBV7-7 to TRBJ2-1; 11 positions agree with TRBD2. This CDR3 region has 15 residues. Germline CDR1 SSHAT, CDR2 FNYEAQ (reference sequence). V was pared by 3 bases and J by 2 bases, with 0 bases of the junction left unmatched. This CDR3 is CASSFSGGAYNEQFF. CDR3 nucleotides: TGTGCCAGCAGCTTTAGCGGGGGGGCCTACAATGAGCAGTTCTTC. The whole variable domain, filled in from reference TRBV7-7 and TRBJ2-1, reads GAGVSQSPRYKVTKRGQDVTLRCDPISSHATLYWYQQALGQGPEFLTYFNYEAQPDKSGLPSDRFSAERPEGSISTLTIQRTEQRDSAMYRCASSFSGGAYNEQFFGPGTRLTVL.